The 32 T cell receptor beta chains listed next were all sequenced from one sample in a study of T cell responses to AZD1222 COVID-19 vaccine. The assay was immunoSEQ multiplex PCR, and TCRdb's table has in-frame clones only and misses some. The sample has under 150,000 clones, under 95% seen once; the top ten hold 4.5% to 5.5%. Here the sequenced sample was peripheral blood, taken on day 0 of AZD1222 vaccination. The receptors originated from an adult in good health.

This sequence joins TRBV27 and TRBJ1-1; no firm D call. V lost 1 base and J lost 0, with 9 bases in between. Germline CDR1 MNHEY, CDR2 SMNVEV (reference sequence). This CDR3 contains 15 residues. As DNA, the CDR3 is TGTGCCAGCAGTTTATTCTCAGGACTGAACACTGAAGCTTTCTTT. Translated: CASSLFSGLNTEAFF.

A note on this clone: The DNA is left out, because the CDR3 cannot be placed on it with certainty; the CDR3 is given as TCRdb lists it. V and J are TRBV7-9 and TRBJ2-7. The CDR3 sequence runs 12 residues, both termini included. Germline CDR1 is SEHNR and CDR2 is FQNEAQ (reference sequence). The CDR3 loop reads CASSLIRGRQYF.

This sequence joins TRBV14 and TRBJ2-1; 9 bases agree with TRBD2. Losses at the gene ends were 2 bases for V and 3 bases for J; bases not matched to a gene: 2. Germline V gives CDR1 SGHDN, CDR2 FVKESK. The CDR3 has 15 amino acids. The CDR3 DNA sequence: TGTGCCAGCAGCCAACTGACTAGCGGCTACAATGAGCAGTTCTTC. Its translation is CASSQLTSGYNEQFF.

The chain recombines TRBV6-5 with TRBJ2-7; possibly TRBD2 for D (5 bases). Germline CDR1 and CDR2: MNHEY and SVGAGI. Trimming removed 7 bases from V and 2 bases from J, with 12 bases in between. The CDR3 sequence is 13 residues long. The CDR3 DNA is TGTGCCAGCAAGTATTCGGGGACCTACGAGCAGTACTTC. It translates to CASKYSGTYEQYF.

This chain joins TRBV20-1 and TRBJ2-5, with 7 bases fitting TRBD1. Trimming cost V 5 bases and J 7 bases; bases outside gene matches: 4. This CDR3 spans 11 amino acids. The V gene's germline CDR1 is DFQATT and CDR2 SNEGSKA (reference sequence). Here the CDR3 DNA reads TGCAGTGCTGAGCCAGGGGGGACCCAGTACTTC. Translating gives CSAEPGGTQYF.

CDR3 DNA: TGTGCCAGCAGCCAAGCCCCCCTCCGGCACTATGGCTACACCTTC. As protein: CASSQAPLRHYGYTF. The J gene is TRBJ1-2, the V gene TRBV14; D is unclear. The ends were cut back, 1 base at V and 3 bases at J, with 12 bases in the middle. Germline CDR1 is SGHDN and CDR2 is FVKESK. This CDR3 is built from 15 residues.

The chain recombines TRBV28 with TRBJ1-3, with D perhaps matching TRBD1 (6 bases). V dropped 5 bases and J dropped 0 bases, with 14 bases sitting between them. Looked up from germline, CDR1 is MDHEN and CDR2 is SYDVKM. This CDR3 region has 16 residues. CDR3 DNA: TGTGCCAGCAGTATTGGACAGCTTATCTCTGGAAACACCATATATTTT. This codes for CASSIGQLISGNTIYF.

The genes are TRBV5-4 and TRBJ1-1; tentatively, D is TRBD1 (5 bases). This CDR3 is built from 12 residues. Germline-derived CDR1 and CDR2 are SGHNT and YYREEE (reference sequence). Trimming removed 4 bases from V and 5 bases from J, with 9 bases in between. The CDR3 region is CASSGAVTEAFF. CDR3 sequence (DNA): TGTGCCAGCAGCGGGGCAGTTACTGAAGCTTTCTTT.

The rearrangement joins TRBV5-1 to TRBJ1-1; the D is unclear. Trimming left V 0 bases short and J 4 bases short, with 13 bases between. The CDR3 is made up of 15 amino acids. Germline CDR1 and CDR2: SGHRS and YFSETQ. Written as DNA, the CDR3 is TGCGCCAGCAGCTTGGACATGAGGAGGGTCACTGAAGCTTTCTTT. It specifies CASSLDMRRVTEAFF.

The J gene is TRBJ1-5, the V gene TRBV6-2 or TRBV6-3; 11 bases map to TRBD1. With 2 bases clipped from V and 6 bases from J, the junction kept 6 bases outside the gene matches. In germline, CDR1 is MNHEY, CDR2 SVGEGT. The CDR3 consists of 16 residues. Written as DNA, the CDR3 is TGTGCCAGCAGTTACCCGGACAGGGGGCTAAGTCAGCCCCAGCATTTT. As protein: CASSYPDRGLSQPQHF.

This clone was observed a single time. The chain carries TRBV7-9 and TRBJ1-2, with D uncertain. Germline CDR1 and CDR2: SEHNR and FQNEAQ (reference sequence). The CDR3 totals 12 residues. Trimming removed 4 bases from V and 2 bases from J, with 5 bases in between. The CDR3 sequence is CASSSGNYGYTF. The CDR3 coding sequence is TGTGCCAGCAGCTCCGGGAACTATGGCTACACCTTC.

V is TRBV7-3 and J is TRBJ2-5; possible D gene TRBD1, 6 bases. V was pared by 3 bases and J by 2 bases, with 7 bases between. Looked up from germline, CDR1 is SGHTA and CDR2 is FQGTGA. The CDR3 runs 13 residues. CDR3 sequence: CASSFGTQETQYF. As DNA, the CDR3 is TGTGCCAGCAGCTTTGGGACACAAGAGACCCAGTACTTC.

The chain combines TRBV10-3 with TRBJ2-1; D remains unclear. Germline-derived CDR1 and CDR2 are ENHRY and SYGVKD. The CDR3 runs to 12 residues. The V end lost 0 bases, the J end lost 7 bases, and 4 bases lay between the germline ends. CDR3 region: CAISESSNEQFF. The DNA of the CDR3 is TGTGCCATCAGTGAGTCCTCAAATGAGCAGTTCTTC.

The gene calls are TRBV6-4 and TRBJ1-1, with D possibly being TRBD1 (6 bases). The CDR3 spans 15 residues. Germline-derived CDR1 and CDR2 are MRHNA and SNTAGT. V was pared by 6 bases and J by 1 base, with 15 bases between. This chain's CDR3 is CASRVHTGPNTEAFF. CDR3 in DNA: TGTGCCAGCAGAGTACATACAGGGCCGAACACTGAAGCTTTCTTT.

The chain carries TRBV29-1 and TRBJ2-7, with TRBD1 matching 9 bases. Germline V gene lookup returns CDR1 SQVTM and CDR2 ANQGSEA. Trimming took 2 bases from V and 6 from J; bases not matched to a gene: 2. The CDR3 is made up of 12 amino acids. CDR3: CSVELTGGEQYF. In DNA form, the CDR3 reads TGCAGCGTTGAATTGACAGGGGGCGAGCAGTACTTC.

The chain uses TRBV11-2 and TRBJ2-7; 8 nucleotides match TRBD1. Germline V lookup: CDR1 SGHAT, CDR2 FQNNGV. CDR3 size: 13 residues. V trimming: 3 bases; J trimming: 7 bases; junction bases outside the gene matches: 5. CDR3 sequence reads: CASSLGQDFEQYF. CDR3 bases: TGTGCCAGCAGCTTGGGACAGGACTTTGAGCAGTACTTC. The whole variable domain, filled in from reference TRBV11-2 and TRBJ2-7, reads EAGVAQSPRYKIIEKRQSVAFWCNPISGHATLYWYQQILGQGPKLLIQFQNNGVVDDSQLPKDRFSAERLKGVDSTLKIQPAKLEDSAVYLCASSLGQDFEQYFGPGTRLTVT.

The chain combines TRBV3-1 (or the pseudogene TRBV3-2) with TRBJ2-1; D is perhaps TRBD1 (5 bases). Trimming took off 0 bases at V and 10 bases at J, with 22 bases between the two ends. Germline CDR1 LGHDT, CDR2 YNNKEL (reference sequence). The CDR3 runs 17 residues. The CDR3 spells CASSQDDGWTPGREQFF. As DNA, the CDR3 is TGTGCCAGCAGCCAAGATGACGGATGGACACCCGGCAGGGAGCAGTTCTTC.

This clone was detected only once. The J gene is TRBJ2-3, the V gene TRBV7-3, with D perhaps TRBD1 or TRBD2 (5 bases each). The germline V gene has CDR1 SGHTA and CDR2 FQGTGA. Trimming removed 5 bases from V and 5 bases from J, with 17 bases in between. This CDR3 has 15 residues. The CDR3 DNA reads as TGTGCCAGCAGCCCAAGGGCCAGTGGGGGAGATACGCAGTATTTT. This encodes CASSPRASGGDTQYF. The full variable domain, completed using reference TRBV7-3 and TRBJ2-3, is GAGVSQTPSNKVTEKGKYVELRCDPISGHTALYWYRQSLGQGPEFLIYFQGTGAADDSGLPNDRFFAVRPEGSVSTLKIQRTERGDSAVYLCASSPRASGGDTQYFGPGTRLTVL.

The V gene is TRBV10-3, the J gene TRBJ2-3, with D unclear. Germline V gives CDR1 ENHRY, CDR2 SYGVKD. The length of the CDR3 is 14 residues. Trimming shortened V by 6 bases and J by 2 bases, and 12 bases separated the two germline ends. The CDR3: CAISGTVDTDTQYF. The CDR3 region has the DNA TGTGCCATCAGCGGAACAGTCGACACAGATACGCAGTATTTT.

This clone came up once. V is TRBV3-1 (or the pseudogene TRBV3-2) and J is TRBJ2-3, with D possibly matching TRBD2 (6 bases). In germline, CDR1 is LGHDT, CDR2 YNNKEL (reference sequence). The ends were cut back, 2 bases at V and 4 bases at J, with 13 bases in the middle. The CDR3 loop spans 15 amino acids. CDR3 sequence: CASSQIGAGPDTQYF. The CDR3 DNA reads as TGTGCCAGCAGCCAAATCGGGGCGGGACCAGATACGCAGTATTTT.

This chain links TRBV2 with TRBJ1-5; perhaps TRBD1 as D (5 bases). CDR1 is SNHLY, CDR2 FYNNEI, per germline. V was shortened by 3 bases and J by 6 bases, with 15 bases between the two germline ends. The CDR3 runs 15 residues. DNA of the CDR3: TGTGCCAGCAGTGACTCCGGGGGAAGGGGTCAGCCCCAGCATTTT. It encodes CASSDSGGRGQPQHF.

V gene TRBV27 combines with J gene TRBJ2-1, with D maybe TRBD2 (5 bases). Per the germline V gene, CDR1 is MNHEY and CDR2 is SMNVEV (reference sequence). CDR3 length equals 15 residues. With 7 bases removed from V and 0 bases from J, the gap between germline ends came to 13 bases. CDR3: CASNRAESSYNEQFF. The DNA of the CDR3 is TGTGCCAGCAACCGAGCGGAGAGCTCCTACAATGAGCAGTTCTTC.

The chain links TRBV4-2 to TRBJ2-7, with 7 bases fitting TRBD1. This CDR3 has 15 residues. Germline V gives CDR1 LGHNA, CDR2 YNFKEQ. V shed 0 bases, J shed 0 bases, and the junction held 2 bases outside the gene matches. The CDR3 is CASSQDKGASYEQYF. Here the CDR3 DNA reads TGTGCCAGCAGCCAAGATAAGGGGGCCTCCTACGAGCAGTACTTC.

V usage is TRBV11-1 and J usage is TRBJ2-7; tentatively, D is TRBD1 (5 bases). Trimming pared 5 bases from V and 6 bases from J, leaving 11 bases between. The CDR3 extends over 12 amino acids. Per the germline V gene, CDR1 is SGHAT and CDR2 is FQDESV (reference sequence). The CDR3 reads CASSKGAGEQYF. CDR3 nucleotide sequence: TGTGCCAGCAGCAAAGGGGCCGGCGAGCAGTACTTC.

This chain's CDR3 is CASSLAAGLQYF. The DNA for the CDR3 is TGTGCCAGCAGCTTAGCTGCAGGGTTGCAGTATTTT. The chain employs TRBV11-3 and TRBJ2-3; D perhaps matches TRBD1 (5 bases). The V and J ends lost 1 base and 11 bases respectively, with 10 bases between them. Germline assignment: CDR1 SGHNT and CDR2 YENEEA. The CDR3 covers 12 residues.

This chain joins TRBV4-1 and TRBJ2-1; 10 bases map to TRBD2. The junction had 20 bases not matched to a gene; V was cut back by 4 bases and J by 8 bases. Germline V gene lookup returns CDR1 MGHRA and CDR2 YSYEKL. The CDR3 is 19 residues long. The CDR3, as DNA: TGCGCCAGCAGCCCCGGGCTAGCGGGGGCTTCGACGCACAACGATGAGCAGTTCTTC. It encodes CASSPGLAGASTHNDEQFF.

The rearrangement joins TRBV11-2 to TRBJ2-1, with 9 bases fitting TRBD1. Losses at the gene ends were 6 bases for V and 8 bases for J; bases not matched to a gene: 11. Germline V gene data show CDR1 as SGHAT and CDR2 as FQNNGV. This CDR3 has 15 residues. The CDR3: CASRQNRGRRDEQFF. CDR3 bases: TGTGCCAGCAGACAGAACAGGGGGCGCAGAGATGAGCAGTTCTTC.

To note about this clone: A junction end diverges from the germline sequence, so it may reflect a read error. The chain has TRBV5-6 and TRBJ2-7; D may correspond to TRBD1 or TRBD2 (6 bases each). The CDR3 sequence is 16 residues long. CDR1 SGHDT and CDR2 YYEEEE come from the germline V gene. The CDR3 DNA reads TGTGCCAGCAGCTTGGATGGGGGGCCTCCCTCCTCCGAGCAGTACTTC. Translation gives CASSLDGGPPSSEQYF.

This rearrangement joins TRBV27 to TRBJ1-2, with D possibly being TRBD1 (5 bases). The V gene lost 8 bases and the J gene lost 2 bases, with 15 bases spanning the gap. Germline CDR1 and CDR2: MNHEY and SMNVEV (reference sequence). The CDR3 runs to 14 residues. The CDR3 nucleotides read TGTGCCAGCGGGGCCAGGAAACACAACTATGGCTACACCTTC. It is translated as CASGARKHNYGYTF.

This rearrangement joins TRBV7-9 to TRBJ2-5; D is perhaps TRBD1 or TRBD2 (6 bases each). Trimming stripped 5 bases from V and 1 base from J, with 20 bases between. Germline V gene data show CDR1 as SEHNR and CDR2 as FQNEAQ (reference sequence). The CDR3 length is 17 residues. In nucleotides, the CDR3 is TGTGCCAGCAGCCCTAAGGTTGAGGGGGGACTCCAAGAGACCCAGTACTTC. Translating gives CASSPKVEGGLQETQYF.

This chain connects TRBV9 to TRBJ2-2; D not certain. CDR3 size: 15 residues. Trimming took off 4 bases at V and 2 bases at J, with 12 bases between the two ends. Germline V CDR1 and CDR2: SGDLS, YYNGEE. Here the CDR3 DNA reads TGTGCCAGCAGCAGACGATCAGGAAACACCGGGGAGCTGTTTTTT. Translating gives CASSRRSGNTGELFF.

The V gene is TRBV5-1, the J gene TRBJ1-6; 7 nucleotides line up with TRBD1. This CDR3 comprises 16 residues. V gave up 0 bases and J gave up 9 bases; unmatched junction bases: 9. Germline V gene sequence: CDR1 SGHRS, CDR2 YFSETQ. Here the CDR3 reads CASSLEGRGYASPLHF. In nucleotides, the CDR3 is TGCGCCAGCAGCTTGGAGGGCAGGGGGTATGCTTCACCCCTCCACTTT. Filled out from reference TRBV5-1 and TRBJ1-6, the complete variable domain reads KAGVTQTPRYLIKTRGQQVTLSCSPISGHRSVSWYQQTPGQGLQFLFEYFSETQRNKGNFPGRFSGRQFSNSRSEMNVSTLELGDSALYLCASSLEGRGYASPLHFGNGTRLTVT.